The next 10 T cell receptor beta chains were all read from a single sample in a study of early T cells in non-severe SARS-CoV-2 infection. One entry per CDR3 protein results from TCRdb running MiXCR on the 5' RACE reads. The sample lists tens of thousands of distinct CDR3 sequences; roughly 16% were seen once. Sequenced input: whole blood. These receptors all come from an adult who was a healthcare worker with PCR-confirmed SARS-CoV-2 infection or an uninfected control (not recorded which).

The chain links TRBV5-4 to TRBJ2-7, with TRBD1 identical over 10 bases. The V gene end was trimmed by 0 bases and the J gene end by 2 bases; junction bases not matched to a gene: 11. Germline V gives CDR1 SGHNT, CDR2 YYREEE (reference sequence). This CDR3 is built from 18 residues. In nucleotides, the CDR3 is TGTGCCAGCAGCTTGGATCGGCCGGGACAGGGGATCCCCTACGAGCAGTACTTC. This codes for CASSLDRPGQGIPYEQYF. Variable domain in full (rest from reference TRBV5-4 and TRBJ2-7): ETGVTQSPTHLIKTRGQQVTLRCSSQSGHNTVSWYQQALGQGPQFIFQYYREEENGRGNFPPRFSGLQFPNYSSELNVNALELDDSALYLCASSLDRPGQGIPYEQYFGPGTRLTVT.

The chain joins TRBV20-1 to TRBJ2-7; 9 nucleotides align to TRBD2. The CDR3 consists of 12 residues. The V gene's germline CDR1 is DFQATT and CDR2 SNEGSKA (reference sequence). V shed 3 bases and J 7 bases; nucleotides not matched to a gene: 4. CDR3 loop: CSARSSGREQYF. The CDR3 bases are TGCAGTGCTAGGTCGAGCGGGAGGGAGCAGTACTTC.

The rearrangement uses TRBV4-3 and TRBJ2-1; unclear D gene. The CDR3 totals 13 residues. Germline V lookup: CDR1 LGHNA, CDR2 YSLEER. V was clipped by 0 bases and J by 13 bases, with 13 bases between them. For the CDR3, the DNA is TGCGCCAGCAGCCAAGATCCCCAACTAATACAGTTCTTC. It codes for CASSQDPQLIQFF.

This clonotype has just a few counts. The chain links TRBV4-3 to TRBJ2-5; 9 bases match TRBD1. V trimming: 4 bases; J trimming: 5 bases; junction bases outside the gene matches: 8. Germline V CDR1 and CDR2: LGHNA, YSLEER. This CDR3 spans 15 amino acids. The DNA of the CDR3 is TGCGCCAGCAGCCTCAGGACAGGGGTAATGGAGACCCAGTACTTC. It is translated as CASSLRTGVMETQYF.

This clonotype has more than one count but fewer than ten. This sequence joins TRBV19 and TRBJ2-7; 11 positions match TRBD2. V lost 0 bases and J lost 3; bases outside the gene matches: 4. This CDR3 comprises 16 residues. Germline V gene sequence: CDR1 LNHDA, CDR2 SQIVND (reference sequence). CDR3 in amino acids: CASSIELAGEDYEQYF. In DNA, the CDR3 is TGTGCCAGTAGTATAGAACTAGCGGGAGAGGACTACGAGCAGTACTTC.

This sequence joins TRBV5-1 and TRBJ2-5, with TRBD2 matching 9 bases. The germline CDR1 and CDR2 sequences are SGHRS and YFSETQ. This CDR3 region has 16 residues. The ends lost 0 bases at V and 3 bases at J; junction bases unmatched: 6. The CDR3 region is CASSLVVGGREETQYF. The DNA of the CDR3 is TGCGCCAGCAGCTTGGTCGTCGGCGGGAGGGAAGAGACCCAGTACTTC.

The chain couples TRBV12-5 to TRBJ2-5; tentative D call: TRBD1 (6 bases). This CDR3 contains 15 residues. V was shortened by 0 bases and J by 0 bases, with 8 bases between the two germline ends. Germline lookup yields CDR1 LGHNT and CDR2 FRNRAP. The CDR3 region has the DNA TGTGCTAGTGGTTTGGTAAGGACAGACCAAGAGACCCAGTACTTC. It translates to CASGLVRTDQETQYF.

The chain recombines TRBV9 with TRBJ1-2; D perhaps matches TRBD1 (5 bases). Germline lookup yields CDR1 SGDLS and CDR2 YYNGEE. This CDR3 contains 15 residues. V was pared by 0 bases and J by 3 bases, with 12 bases between. The CDR3 loop is CASSVALDTYYGYTF. The CDR3 coding sequence is TGTGCCAGCAGCGTAGCTCTGGACACTTACTATGGCTACACCTTC. Complete variable domain (other parts from reference TRBV9 and TRBJ1-2): DSGVTQTPKHLITATGQRVTLRCSPRSGDLSVYWYQQSLDQGLQFLIQYYNGEERAKGNILERFSAQQFPDLHSELNLSSLELGDSALYFCASSVALDTYYGYTFGSGTRLTVV.

This chain uses TRBV15 with TRBJ2-7; D perhaps matches TRBD2 (5 bases). The germline CDR1 and CDR2 sequences are LNHNV and YYDKDF (reference sequence). V was clipped by 3 bases and J by 3 bases, with 12 bases between them. This CDR3 has 14 amino acids. CDR3 protein: CATSSKLGSYEQYF. The CDR3, as DNA: TGTGCCACCAGCAGCAAACTAGGGAGCTACGAGCAGTACTTC.

This chain connects TRBV5-5 to TRBJ1-1; no clear D gene. CDR3 length: 14 amino acids. The V end lost 4 bases, the J end lost 4 bases, and 14 bases lay between the germline ends. CDR1 SGHKS and CDR2 YYEKEE come from the germline V gene (reference sequence). CDR3 bases: TGTGCCAGCAGCGCCCCGAGTTTGAGCACTGAAGCTTTCTTT. It codes for CASSAPSLSTEAFF.